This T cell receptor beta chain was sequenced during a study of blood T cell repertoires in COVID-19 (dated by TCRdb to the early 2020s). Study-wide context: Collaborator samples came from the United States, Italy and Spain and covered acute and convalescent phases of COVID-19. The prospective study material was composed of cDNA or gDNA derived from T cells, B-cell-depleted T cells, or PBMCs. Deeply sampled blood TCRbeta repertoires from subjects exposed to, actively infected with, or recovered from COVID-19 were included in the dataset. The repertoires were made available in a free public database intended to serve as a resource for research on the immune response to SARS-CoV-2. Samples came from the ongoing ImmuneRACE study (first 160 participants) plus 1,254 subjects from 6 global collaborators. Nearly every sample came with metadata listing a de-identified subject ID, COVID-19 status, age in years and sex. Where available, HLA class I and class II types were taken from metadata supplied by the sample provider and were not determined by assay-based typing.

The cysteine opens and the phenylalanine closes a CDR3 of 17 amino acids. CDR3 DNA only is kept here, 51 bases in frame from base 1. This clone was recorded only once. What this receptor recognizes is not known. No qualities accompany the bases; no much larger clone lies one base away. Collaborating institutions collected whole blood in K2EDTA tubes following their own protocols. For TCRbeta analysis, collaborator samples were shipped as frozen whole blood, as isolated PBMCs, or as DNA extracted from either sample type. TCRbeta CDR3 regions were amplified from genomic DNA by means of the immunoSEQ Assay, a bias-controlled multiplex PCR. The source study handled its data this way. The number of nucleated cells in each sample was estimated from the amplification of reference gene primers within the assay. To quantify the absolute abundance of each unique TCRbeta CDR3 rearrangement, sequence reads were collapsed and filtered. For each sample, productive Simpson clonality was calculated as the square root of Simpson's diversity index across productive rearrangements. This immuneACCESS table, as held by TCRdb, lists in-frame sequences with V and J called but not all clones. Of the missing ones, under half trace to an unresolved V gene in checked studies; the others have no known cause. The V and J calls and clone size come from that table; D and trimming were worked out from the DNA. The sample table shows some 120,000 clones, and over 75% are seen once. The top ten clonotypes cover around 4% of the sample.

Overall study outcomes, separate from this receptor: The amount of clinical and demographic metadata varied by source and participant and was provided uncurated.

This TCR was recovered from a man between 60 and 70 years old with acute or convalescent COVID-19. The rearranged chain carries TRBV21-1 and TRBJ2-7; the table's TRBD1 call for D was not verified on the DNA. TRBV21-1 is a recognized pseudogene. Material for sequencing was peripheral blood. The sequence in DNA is TGTGCCAGCAGCAAAGGTTATGGGACACCCGGGACCTACGAGCAGTACTTC. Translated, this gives CASSKGYGTPGTYEQYF.